This T cell receptor (beta chain) was identified during a study of cytomegalovirus exposure and HLA in healthy donors. The PCR employed 60 Vbeta primers together with 13 Jbeta primers. Generated by immunoSEQ multiplex PCR, the TCRdb table keeps only in-frame clones and is missing some. The repertoire holds over 70,000 clones, around 80% seen once, with 32% in the top ten. What was sequenced was PBMCs. The TCR comes from a middle-aged man in good health and CMV-seropositive.

In nucleotides, the CDR3 is TGTGCCAGCAGTCGATTGGCGGGAGTGAACACCGGGGAGCTGTTTTTT. Protein product: CASSRLAGVNTGELFF. This chain joins TRBV2 and TRBJ2-2; 7 nucleotides line up with TRBD2. V shed 5 bases and J 1 base; nucleotides not matched to a gene: 7. This CDR3 has 16 residues. Germline lookup yields CDR1 SNHLY and CDR2 FYNNEI.